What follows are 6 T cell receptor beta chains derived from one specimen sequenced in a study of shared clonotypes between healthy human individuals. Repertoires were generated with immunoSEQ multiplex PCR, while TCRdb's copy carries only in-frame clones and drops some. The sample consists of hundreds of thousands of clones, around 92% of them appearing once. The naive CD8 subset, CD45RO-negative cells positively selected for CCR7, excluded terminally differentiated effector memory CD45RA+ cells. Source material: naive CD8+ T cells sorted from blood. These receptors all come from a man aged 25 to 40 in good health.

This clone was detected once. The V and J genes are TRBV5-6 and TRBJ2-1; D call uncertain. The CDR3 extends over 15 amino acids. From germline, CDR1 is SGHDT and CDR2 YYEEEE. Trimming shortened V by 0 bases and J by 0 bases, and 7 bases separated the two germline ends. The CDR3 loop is CASSLAPISYNEQFF. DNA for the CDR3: TGTGCCAGCAGCTTGGCCCCTATCTCCTACAATGAGCAGTTCTTC.

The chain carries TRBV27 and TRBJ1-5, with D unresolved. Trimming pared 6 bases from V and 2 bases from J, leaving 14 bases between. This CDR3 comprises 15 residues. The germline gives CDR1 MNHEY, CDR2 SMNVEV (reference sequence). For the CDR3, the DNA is TGTGCCAGCAGGAGCGAAGGAATTGGCAATCAGCCCCAGCATTTT. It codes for CASRSEGIGNQPQHF.

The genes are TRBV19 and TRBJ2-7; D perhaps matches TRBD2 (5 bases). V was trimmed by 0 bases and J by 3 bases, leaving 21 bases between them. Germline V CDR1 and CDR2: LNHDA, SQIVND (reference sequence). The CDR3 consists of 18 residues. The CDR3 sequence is CASSIDPRRSGGHYEQYF. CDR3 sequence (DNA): TGTGCCAGTAGTATAGACCCTAGGAGGAGCGGAGGTCACTACGAGCAGTACTTC.

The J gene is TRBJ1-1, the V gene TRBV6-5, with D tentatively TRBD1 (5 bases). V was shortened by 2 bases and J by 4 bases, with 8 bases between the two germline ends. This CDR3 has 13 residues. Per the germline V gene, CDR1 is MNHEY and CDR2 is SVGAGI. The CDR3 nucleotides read TGTGCCAGCAGTTACAGGGGAGGCACTGAAGCTTTCTTT. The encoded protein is CASSYRGGTEAFF.

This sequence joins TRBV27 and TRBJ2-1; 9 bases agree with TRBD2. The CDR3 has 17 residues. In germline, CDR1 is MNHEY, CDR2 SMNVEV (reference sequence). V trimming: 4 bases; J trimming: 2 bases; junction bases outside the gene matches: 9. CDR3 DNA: TGTGCCAGCAGTTCCCTACTAGCGGGCGGGCCCTACAATGAGCAGTTCTTC. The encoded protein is CASSSLLAGGPYNEQFF.

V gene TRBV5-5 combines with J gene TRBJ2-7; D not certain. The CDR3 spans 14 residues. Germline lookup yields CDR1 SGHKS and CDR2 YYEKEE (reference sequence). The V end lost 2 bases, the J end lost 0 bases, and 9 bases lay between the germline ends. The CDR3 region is CASSFTDSSYEQYF. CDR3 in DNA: TGTGCCAGCAGCTTCACAGATAGCTCCTACGAGCAGTACTTC.